The rows below give T cell receptor delta chains drawn from one sample of a study of gamma-delta T cells after stem cell transplantation. TCRdb ran CATT on the RT-PCR reads. The sample has more than 1,500 delta-chain clones; around a fifth are singletons. Specimen: gamma-delta T cells. The receptors shown here come from a human donor. It is not recorded whose cells these are; they may come from a transplant donor. CDR3s include the opening cysteine and the closing phenylalanine or tryptophan. The order of the fields is D gene, J gene, clone size, V gene, CDR3 protein, CDR3 DNA. A D gene is named only where the DNA matches it firmly. Only part of the rows carry a size: once, few, many, or a class if the clone is expanded.

d_call: .
j_call: TRDJ1
clone_size: .
v_call: TRDV2
cdr3_aa: CACDAARYWVIYRTDNLIF
cdr3_nt: TGTGCCTGTGACGCAGCCCGGTACTGGGTGATATACCGCACCGATAACCTCATCTTT

d_call: TRDD3
j_call: TRDJ1
clone_size: few
v_call: TRDV2
cdr3_aa: CAGDKWGTDKLIF
cdr3_nt: TGTGCCGGGGATAAGTGGGGCACCGATAAACTCATCTTT

d_call: TRDD3
j_call: TRDJ1
clone_size: few
v_call: TRDV2
cdr3_aa: CACDTVDTSTDKLIF
cdr3_nt: TGTGCCTGTGACACCGTGGATACGAGCACCGATAAACTCATCTTT

d_call: .
j_call: TRDJ3
clone_size: .
v_call: TRDV2
cdr3_aa: CACDTPGYPTSWDTRQMFF
cdr3_nt: TGTGCCTGTGACACCCCTGGGTACCCGACCTCCTGGGACACCCGACAGATGTTTTTC

d_call: TRDD3
j_call: TRDJ1
clone_size: medium-sized
v_call: TRDV2
cdr3_aa: CACDTLAGGPEGDKLIF
cdr3_nt: TGTGCCTGTGACACCCTGGCTGGGGGCCCCGAGGGCGATAAACTCATCTTT

d_call: TRDD3
j_call: TRDJ1
clone_size: .
v_call: TRDV2
cdr3_aa: CACDPLRDTDKLIF
cdr3_nt: TGTGCCTGTGACCCTCTGAGGGATACAGATAAACTCATCTTT

d_call: TRDD3
j_call: TRDJ1
clone_size: few
v_call: TRDV2
cdr3_aa: CACDSLLGDTHTDKLIF
cdr3_nt: TGTGCCTGTGACAGCCTACTGGGGGATACGCACACCGATAAACTCATCTTT

d_call: .
j_call: TRDJ1
clone_size: .
v_call: TRDV2
cdr3_aa: CACDTVGKPLRSSRKLIF
cdr3_nt: TGTGCCTGTGACACCGTAGGAAAGCCCCTCAGGAGTAGCCGTAAACTCATCTTT

d_call: .
j_call: TRDJ1
clone_size: .
v_call: TRDV2
cdr3_aa: CACDTVQHTDKLIF
cdr3_nt: TGTGCCTGTGACACCGTTCAGCACACCGATAAACTCATCTTT

d_call: TRDD3
j_call: TRDJ3
clone_size: few
v_call: TRDV2
cdr3_aa: CARDATGDVSSWDTRQMFF
cdr3_nt: TGTGCCCGTGACGCCACTGGGGATGTAAGCTCCTGGGACACCCGACAGATGTTTTTC

d_call: .
j_call: TRDJ4
clone_size: .
v_call: TRDV1
cdr3_aa: CALGTTSYGRWGRRSLIF
cdr3_nt: TGTGCTCTTGGTACTACTTCCTACGGGAGATGGGGGAGACGAAGCTTGATCTTT

d_call: TRDD3
j_call: TRDJ3
clone_size: few
v_call: TRDV2
cdr3_aa: CACDTSGTGGCSWDTRQMFF
cdr3_nt: TGTGCCTGTGACACGTCGGGCACTGGGGGATGCTCCTGGGACACCCGACAGATGTTTTTC

d_call: .
j_call: TRDJ1
clone_size: medium-sized
v_call: TRDV2
cdr3_aa: CACDTVGRRSPSRDKLIF
cdr3_nt: TGTGCCTGTGACACCGTGGGCCGCCGCTCCCCTTCTAGGGATAAACTCATCTTT

d_call: .
j_call: TRDJ1
clone_size: .
v_call: TRDV1
cdr3_aa: CALGESASYVKGRWGTLPYTDKLIF
cdr3_nt: TGTGCTCTTGGGGAGTCAGCTTCCTACGTAAAGGGAAGGTGGGGGACTCTACCGTACACCGATAAACTCATCTTT

d_call: TRDD3
j_call: TRDJ1
clone_size: .
v_call: TRDV2
cdr3_aa: CACVPIPFTGGFQDRLIF
cdr3_nt: TGTGCCTGTGTCCCTATACCTTTTACTGGGGGATTTCAAGATAGACTCATCTTT

d_call: .
j_call: TRDJ1
clone_size: medium-sized
v_call: TRDV2
cdr3_aa: CACDKITTGRYTDKLIF
cdr3_nt: TGTGCCTGTGACAAAATTACTACTGGAAGATACACCGATAAACTCATCTTT

d_call: .
j_call: TRDJ1
clone_size: few
v_call: TRDV2
cdr3_aa: CACDTVGQSDKLIF
cdr3_nt: TGTGCCTGTGACACCGTGGGTCAAAGCGATAAACTCATCTTT

d_call: TRDD3
j_call: TRDJ1
clone_size: large
v_call: TRDV2
cdr3_aa: CACDTVLGAPVTDKLIF
cdr3_nt: TGTGCCTGTGACACCGTACTGGGGGCCCCGGTCACCGATAAACTCATCTTT

d_call: TRDD3
j_call: TRDJ1
clone_size: large
v_call: TRDV2
cdr3_aa: CACDSLLGDTPDKLIF
cdr3_nt: TGTGCCTGTGACTCTTTACTGGGGGATACGCCCGATAAACTCATCTTT

d_call: .
j_call: TRDJ1
clone_size: .
v_call: TRDV2
cdr3_aa: CACDPVLKSDKLIF
cdr3_nt: TGTGCCTGTGACCCGGTACTGAAGAGCGATAAACTCATCTTT

d_call: TRDD3
j_call: TRDJ1
clone_size: .
v_call: TRDV2
cdr3_aa: CACDAVLGDTTPDKLIF
cdr3_nt: TGTGCCTGTGACGCCGTCCTGGGGGATACCACTCCCGATAAACTCATCTTT

d_call: TRDD3
j_call: TRDJ1
clone_size: once
v_call: TRDV2
cdr3_aa: CACDVLGDRSDNLIF
cdr3_nt: TGTGCCTGTGACGTACTGGGGGATAGGTCCGATAACCTCATCTTT